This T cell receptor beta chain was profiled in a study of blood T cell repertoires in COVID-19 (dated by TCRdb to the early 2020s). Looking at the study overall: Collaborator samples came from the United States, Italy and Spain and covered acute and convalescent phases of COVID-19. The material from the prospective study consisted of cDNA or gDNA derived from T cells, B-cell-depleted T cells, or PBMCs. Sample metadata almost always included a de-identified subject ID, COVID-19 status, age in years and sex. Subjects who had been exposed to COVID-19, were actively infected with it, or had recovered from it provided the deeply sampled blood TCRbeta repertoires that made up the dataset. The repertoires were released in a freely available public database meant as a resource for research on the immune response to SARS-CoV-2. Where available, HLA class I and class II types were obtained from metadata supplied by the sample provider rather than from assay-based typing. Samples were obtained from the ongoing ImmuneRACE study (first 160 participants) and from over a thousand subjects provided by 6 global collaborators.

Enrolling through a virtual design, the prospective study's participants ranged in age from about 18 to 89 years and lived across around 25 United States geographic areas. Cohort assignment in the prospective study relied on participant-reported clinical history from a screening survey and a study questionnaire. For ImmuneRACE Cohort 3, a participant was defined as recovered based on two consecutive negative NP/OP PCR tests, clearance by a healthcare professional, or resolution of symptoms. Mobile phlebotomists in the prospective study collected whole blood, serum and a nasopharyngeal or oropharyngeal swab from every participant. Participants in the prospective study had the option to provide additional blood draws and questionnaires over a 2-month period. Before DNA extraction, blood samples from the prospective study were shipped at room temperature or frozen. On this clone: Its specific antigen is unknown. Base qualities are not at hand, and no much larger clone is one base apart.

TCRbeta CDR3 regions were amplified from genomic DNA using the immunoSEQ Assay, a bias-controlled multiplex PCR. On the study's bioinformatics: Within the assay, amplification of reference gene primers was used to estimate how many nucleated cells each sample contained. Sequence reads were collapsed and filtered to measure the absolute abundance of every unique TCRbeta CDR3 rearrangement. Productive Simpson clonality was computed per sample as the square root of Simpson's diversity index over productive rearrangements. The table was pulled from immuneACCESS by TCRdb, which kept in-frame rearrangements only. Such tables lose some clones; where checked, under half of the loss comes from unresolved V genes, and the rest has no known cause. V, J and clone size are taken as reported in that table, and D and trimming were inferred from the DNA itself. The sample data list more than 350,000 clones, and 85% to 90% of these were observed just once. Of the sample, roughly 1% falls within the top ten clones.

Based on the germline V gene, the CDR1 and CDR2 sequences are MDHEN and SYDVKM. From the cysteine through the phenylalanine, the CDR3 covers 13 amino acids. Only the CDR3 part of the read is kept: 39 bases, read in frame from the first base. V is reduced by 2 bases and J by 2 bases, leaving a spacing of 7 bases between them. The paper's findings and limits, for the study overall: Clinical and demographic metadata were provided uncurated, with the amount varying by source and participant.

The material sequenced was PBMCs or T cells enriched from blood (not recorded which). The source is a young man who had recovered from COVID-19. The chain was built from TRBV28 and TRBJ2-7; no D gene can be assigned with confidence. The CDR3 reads CASSLARAYEQYF. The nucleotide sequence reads TGTGCCAGCAGTTTAGCCCGCGCCTACGAGCAGTACTTC.